This T cell receptor beta chain appears in the sequencing data of a study of radiotherapy plus CTLA-4 blockade in lung cancer. Study results and limitations: Increased serum interferon-beta after radiation also reportedly predicted response strongly. Researchers report tumor-derived TCR clones expanding in blood after radiotherapy plus ipilimumab.

Clones were read by immunoSEQ multiplex PCR, and TCRdb kept only the in-frame ones, dropping some. The table lists around 100,000 clones, roughly 79% of them singletons. The germline V gene encodes CDR1 LNHDA and CDR2 SQIVND (reference sequence). The CDR3 is 14 amino acids. V lost 7 bases and J 2 bases, leaving 14 bases between the germline ends. On this clone itself: Its antigen is undetermined.

The sequencing used peripheral blood, collected from a patient treated with radiotherapy plus ipilimumab. This TCR was recovered from a human donor with non-small cell lung cancer who had a partial response to radiotherapy plus ipilimumab. Some clones in this sample may be carry-over from other donors' samples. This chain joins TRBV19 and TRBJ1-2, with D possibly TRBD1 on 5 matching bases. CDR3 coding DNA: TGTGCCAGTAACCCGACGGGGGGGAACTATGGCTACACCTTC. Translating gives CASNPTGGNYGYTF.